Listed below are T cell receptor beta chains from one sample, sequenced in a study of sequential checkpoint blockade in melanoma. Using immunoSEQ multiplex PCR, the repertoire was profiled, and TCRdb retains in-frame clones only, with some absent. This table has around 6,000 clones, about 19% appearing once. This material consisted of tumor tissue (inferred from file names), taken from a patient given nivolumab and ipilimumab in sequence. These receptors were taken from a human donor with melanoma. Each CDR3 is given with its conserved first and last residue. The D gene is left open where the match is weak. Only some rows state a clone size, as once, few, many or a class for expanded clones.

j_call,cdr3_length,clone_size,v_call,d_call,cdr3_nt,cdr3_aa
TRBJ2-5,15,few,TRBV6-8,TRBD1,TGTGCCAGCAGTTATAGTCGGACAGGGGAAGAGACCCAGTACTTC,CASSYSRTGEETQYF
TRBJ2-7,15,-,TRBV11-3,-,TGTGCCAGCAGCCCAGTCCCCGCTCCTACCTACGAGCAGTACTTC,CASSPVPAPTYEQYF
TRBJ2-5,13,-,TRBV18,-,TGTGCCAGCTCACCCCCAATGCAAGAGACCCAGTACTTC,CASSPPMQETQYF
TRBJ1-4,14,few,TRBV30,TRBD1,TGTGCCTGGATCCGACAGGGCAACAATGAAAAACTGTTTTTT,CAWIRQGNNEKLFF
TRBJ2-6,17,-,TRBV14,TRBD1,TGTGCCAGCAGCCCCGGGACAGGGGCGGCTGGGGCCAACGTCCTGACTTTC,CASSPGTGAAGANVLTF
TRBJ2-5,14,-,TRBV18,-,TGTGCCAGCTCACCGGGAATATCCCAAGAGACCCAGTACTTC,CASSPGISQETQYF
TRBJ2-3,11,-,TRBV12-5,-,TGTGCTAGTGGTTGGAGCGATACGCAGTATTTT,CASGWSDTQYF
TRBJ2-1,12,-,TRBV4-1,-,TGCGCCAGCAGCCAAGGCTGGGGGGAGCAGTTCTTC,CASSQGWGEQFF
TRBJ2-1,14,-,TRBV6-7,TRBD1,TGTGCCAGCAGTGACTGGACAGGGGGCAATGAGCAGTTCTTC,CASSDWTGGNEQFF
TRBJ2-7,14,-,TRBV11-3,-,TGTGCCAGCAGCTCATCGACGGACTCCTACGAGCAGTACTTC,CASSSSTDSYEQYF
TRBJ1-5,16,-,TRBV15,-,TGTGCCACCAGCAGACGTAAGGGGCCGGGCAAGTTGCCCCAGCATTTT,CATSRRKGPGKLPQHF
TRBJ2-2,15,many,TRBV6-8,-,TGTGCCAGAGGGCCCGCCTTTATTATTTCCGGGGAGCTGTTTTTT,CARGPAFIISGELFF
TRBJ1-3,13,-,TRBV7-4,-,TGTGCCAGCAAACAGAGCTCTGGAAACACCATATATTTT,CASKQSSGNTIYF
TRBJ1-1,16,few,TRBV10-2,TRBD1,TGCGCCAGCAGACCTGGACAGGGAAGGGAGAACACTGAAGCTTTCTTT,CASRPGQGRENTEAFF
TRBJ2-1,11,-,TRBV19,-,TGTGCCAGTAGGTCCTACAATGAGCAGTTCTTC,CASRSYNEQFF
TRBJ2-2,12,-,TRBV9,-,TGTGCCAGCAGCCCCTACACCGGGGAGCTGTTTTTT,CASSPYTGELFF
TRBJ1-5,11,few,TRBV19,-,TGTGCCAGTAGTCATAGAGGGCCCCAGCATTTT,CASSHRGPQHF
TRBJ2-5,14,-,TRBV15,-,TGTGCCACCAGCAGAGATCGGTTCGGAGAGACCCAGTACTTC,CATSRDRFGETQYF
TRBJ1-4,13,large,TRBV7-2,-,TGTGCCAGCAGCTTAGTGGGGGGACCGTGGCTGTTTTTT,CASSLVGGPWLFF
TRBJ1-1,12,-,TRBV12-5,-,TGTGCGTGGTCCAGGGGTAACACTGAAGCTTTCTTT,CAWSRGNTEAFF
TRBJ2-1,13,medium-sized,TRBV9,-,TGTGCCAGCAGCGTTGTCGAGAGCAATGAGCAGTTCTTC,CASSVVESNEQFF
TRBJ2-7,15,-,TRBV5-1,TRBD1,TGCGCCAGCAGCTTGGTGATGGACAGGGTTCACGAGCAGTACTTC,CASSLVMDRVHEQYF
TRBJ2-7,15,many,TRBV11-3,-,TGTGCCAGCAGCTCCCTAGGTCCGGTCACCTACGAGCAGTACTTC,CASSSLGPVTYEQYF
TRBJ1-5,14,many,TRBV11-3,-,TGTGCCAGCAGCTCGATGGGGGGCAATCAGCCCCAGCATTTT,CASSSMGGNQPQHF
TRBJ1-2,11,few,TRBV12-5,-,TGTGCCAGTGGCCGGGACTATGGCTACACCTTC,CASGRDYGYTF
TRBJ1-2,15,few,TRBV1,-,TGCGCCAGCAGCCCCTGGGTGGGGTCGGACTATGGCTACACCTTC,CASSPWVGSDYGYTF
TRBJ2-1,14,-,TRBV11-1,-,TGTGCCAGCAGCTTCCCCCTTGGGGGTGATGAGCAGTTCTTC,CASSFPLGGDEQFF
TRBJ2-7,14,-,TRBV19,TRBD1,TGTGCCAGTAGTGCCGACAGGGGTGGCTACGAGCAGTACTTC,CASSADRGGYEQYF
TRBJ2-1,15,large,TRBV9,TRBD2,TGTGCCAGCCGCCGAGGCGGGGGGGGCCGAGATGAGCAGTTCTTC,CASRRGGGGRDEQFF
TRBJ1-6,14,many,TRBV11-3,-,TGTGCCAGCAGCTTGTCTACAGGGAGGTCACCCCTCCACTTT,CASSLSTGRSPLHF
TRBJ2-5,14,many,TRBV11-3,TRBD2,TGTGCCAGCAGCTTTATAGCGGGACAAGAGACCCAGTACTTC,CASSFIAGQETQYF